This TCR beta chain was sequenced for a study of cytomegalovirus exposure and HLA in healthy donors (dated by TCRdb to 2015 to 2018). With regard to the full study: In an earlier analysis of 550 to 750 of the donors, under 300 Gb of sequence data and roughly 100 million unique TCR beta sequences from roughly 180 million T cells were reported. An early release covering approximately 600 HLA-typed donors comprised approximately 300 gigabases of sequencing data and tens of millions of unique TCR sequences. Besides the first cohort of more than 650 subjects, a separate validation cohort made up of 120 different subjects was used. HLA typing covered class I and class II loci at four-digit resolution. The study was designed to test whether signatures of past pathogen exposure could be identified by cataloging public T cell receptors. To predict cytomegalovirus infection status, the study brought together high-throughput TCR immunosequencing, statistical association of individual TCRs with disease status, and machine learning. A later analysis re-analyzed previously published TCR beta repertoires from approximately 700 donors and added high-resolution HLA genotyping to study TCR occurrence patterns. The study profiled the T cell repertoires of 500 to 800 subjects by immunosequencing and related them to cytomegalovirus serostatus. The number of typed donors differed by locus: 629-630 for A, B, C, DRB1 and DQB1; approximately 530 for DQA1; 606 for DPA1; and about 450 for DPB1. Roughly 5 DR-DQ haplotypes were handled as single units for association and clustering, since linkage in the cohort was strong. Every repertoire in the discovery cohort had been generated on one and the same sequencing platform. A later genetic analysis used genome-wide SNP genotypes for about 60% of the roughly 700 donors, treating that subset as a discovery cohort. To decide whether each TCR beta V gene segment behaved as functional or pseudogenic, an earlier analysis of 587 of the donors relied on high-throughput TCR beta sequencing. Donor age, sex, ethnicity and CMV serostatus were compiled together with the repertoire data. The later analysis used no new phenotypic data to find candidate immune exposures, relying instead on TCR beta sequences and their occurrence across donors. The genetic ancestry cluster associated with self-reported Caucasian donors included 81% of the roughly 360 genotyped donors. On average, roughly 200,000 unique TCR beta nucleotide sequences were sequenced per donor among 350 to 400 genotyped donors of the cohort, with about 19% of those sequences being non-productive. Summary of the overall study and its limitations: A later analysis found that most CMV-associated TCR beta chains appeared HLA-restricted, with HLA associations seemingly driven largely by CMV exposure. The study listed 150 to 200 TCR beta chains as associated with cytomegalovirus. When HLA alleles, especially DR and DQ, strongly co-occurred, TCR associations were difficult to assign to individual alleles. Some IMGT-functional V segments, including TRBV6-2 and TRBV6-3, could not be distinguished by the 87-base-pair reads and were therefore excluded. The earlier analysis of some 560 of the donors excluded fewer than 20 rarely observed V segments, including chromosome 9 orphons, because counts were too low. For the cohort, immune exposure information was limited to CMV serostatus. Linkage disequilibrium might explain the correlated functional status among segregating V segments, but an unknown experimental factor could not be excluded. In a later analysis, TCR association rates were found to vary across HLA loci, with the most associated TCRs seen for DRB1 alleles and the fewest for HLA-C alleles. In a later analysis, HLA-associated TCR beta chains were found to be more clonally expanded and to have lower generation probabilities than equally common non-associated chains. Most TCR sequences were observed very rarely across donors, whereas some public TCRs were present in many individuals. Several of the top co-occurrence clusters appeared to be linked to parvovirus B19, influenza, CMV and Epstein-Barr virus, according to a later analysis. Broadly in line with IMGT annotations, most TCR beta V segments showed up in productive rearrangements about 87% or about 30% of the time in an earlier analysis of 450 to 600 of the donors. Sequencing depth was assumed to be roughly uniform across donors in the presence/absence analyses, though that assumption may not hold. HLA typing was unavailable for some donors at each locus, so association tests used only the typed subset. A few of the identified cytomegalovirus-associated TCR beta chains were confirmed in vitro to be specific for cytomegalovirus antigens. In a later genetic analysis, a missense DCLRE1C variant was associated with V-gene and J-gene trimming of TCR beta chains, and the association was replicated in an independent cohort. A further reported finding was that TCR beta sequences accurately predicted the HLA-A and HLA-B alleles for most subjects in the first cohort. The classifier was reported to diagnose cytomegalovirus status with high specificity and sensitivity in both the original cohort and the validation cohort. At a false discovery rate of 0.05, a later analysis linked 15,000 to 20,000 TCR beta sequences to specific HLA alleles. The authors suggested that the approach could potentially be extended to other disease states and immunological phenotypes. In this cohort, only TCR beta chains were sequenced, and detectable features were limited by the absence of alpha or paired-chain data. According to a later genetic analysis, donors in an Asian-associated ancestry cluster had fewer N-insertions in productive TCRs than the approximately 630-donor mean. A cluster of highly shared sequence variants was judged likely to be a technical artifact of the sequencing pipeline.

A remark on this clone: What antigen it recognizes has not been identified. No base qualities exist here, and no much larger clone lies one base off it.

Trimming removed 7 bases from V and 6 bases from J, leaving 18 bases between the germline ends. Counted from cysteine to phenylalanine, this CDR3 has 15 amino acids. CDR3 DNA is the only sequence kept; it has 45 bases, read in frame from the first base. Based on the germline V gene (reference sequence), the CDR1 and CDR2 sequences are LNHDA and SQIVND. The cohort was made up of under 800 healthy bone marrow donors. At the time of sampling, every cohort member was nominally healthy, though immune exposures that went unrecorded were likely present. The donor tested CMV seronegative and was one of the 352 seronegative cohort members. Each donor provided a peripheral blood sample, and peripheral blood mononuclear cells were used for TCR beta sequencing. Genomic DNA extraction from the blood cell samples was performed with the Qiagen DNeasy Blood Extraction Kit. The library relied on the immunoSEQ multiplex PCR assay. A mixture of 60 forward primers for TCR Vbeta segments and 13 reverse primers for TCR Jbeta segments was used in the multiplex PCR. A multiplex PCR assay on genomic DNA amplified the CDR3 region of rearranged TCR beta genes. The Illumina HiSeq System was used to sequence the amplified TCR beta libraries as 87-base-pair reads. Per the source publication's procedure: A later analysis counted around 72 million unique TCR beta chains across the 670 or so repertoires, and 10 million to 11 million of these chains were shared by at least two donors. To remove PCR and sequencing errors, raw reads were error-corrected and collapsed into unique sequences using a nearest-neighbor algorithm that merged closely related sequences. To assign V, D and J gene segments, CDR3 sequences were aligned to IMGT reference sequences. Each retained sequence needed at least a six-nucleotide match to both a V gene segment and a J gene segment. Rearrangements were classified as productive when the CDR3 lacked stop codons and remained in frame with V and J, and all other rearrangements were classified as non-productive. Following IMGT convention, CDR3 was defined as the stretch from the second conserved V-encoded cysteine up to the conserved J-encoded phenylalanine. The earlier analysis of some 580 of the donors excluded any sequence lacking an unambiguous match to a single V gene segment. An earlier analysis of several hundred of the donors called V segments functional above 56.7% productive rearrangements and segregating when the between-donor standard deviation exceeded 5%. A statistical classification framework was built for diagnosing cytomegalovirus status from the catalog of TCR beta chain sequences. In a later analysis, TCR nucleotide sequences were compared against IMGT/GENE-DB human TR gene sequences so that V and J genes could be assigned. In a later analysis, CDR3 sequences and most-parsimonious VDJ recombination scenarios were assigned using the TCRdist pipeline. In a later analysis, each TCR beta chain was defined by its CDR3 amino acid sequence together with its V-gene family, and reads lacking a unique V-gene family were excluded. In a later analysis, 550 to 650 highly shared, low-generation-probability nucleotide sequences were removed to address suspected cross-contamination and a sequencing artifact. In a later analysis, a clonal expansion index for each public chain was calculated from normalized within-repertoire ranks of inferred template counts. In a later analysis, generation probabilities were computed using a VDJ recombination model fitted to out-of-frame rearrangements, and the results were checked against IGoR. In a later analysis, TCR-TCR, TCR-HLA and TCR-CMV co-occurrence was scored with hypergeometric tests, and a repertoire-size bias correction was applied to TCR pairs. A later analysis estimated false discovery rates by permuting HLA or CMV assignments 20 times. In a later analysis, co-occurring TCRs were grouped using DBSCAN, with TCRdist sequence similarity added in when clustering inside HLA-allele-positive subsets. Repertoires with fewer than 30,000 or more than 120,000 public chains were left out of co-occurrence clustering, as were about five repertoires with anomalous nucleotide sharing. TCRdb re-hosts the immuneACCESS table, in-frame sequences only. Its copies lack some clones; in the studies checked, an unresolved V gene accounts for under half of them, and the cause for the rest is not known. V and J calls and clone size are copied from that table; D and trimming were computed from the DNA. Counted in this sample were around 110,000 clones; 80% to 85% of them appeared once. Under 4% of the sample lies in the top ten.

This clonotype was obtained from a woman aged 25 to 45 in good health and CMV-seronegative. The chain couples TRBV19 to TRBJ2-2; the D gene is perhaps TRBD2, on 5 matching bases. Sequencing was done on a sample of PBMCs. In nucleotide form, the sequence is TGTGCCAGTACCCCGACTAACACCCTCCCCGGGGAGCTGTTTTTT. Its translation is CASTPTNTLPGELFF.